This is a list of T cell receptor beta chains from one sample in a study of blood T cell repertoires in COVID-19. Generated by immunoSEQ multiplex PCR, the TCRdb table keeps only in-frame clones and is missing some. The sample contains roughly 57,000 clones, 87% of which appear only once. Sequenced material: peripheral blood. The origin of the receptors is an older woman with COVID-19, enrolled during active disease. CDR3s include the opening cysteine and the closing phenylalanine or tryptophan. A D gene is named only where the DNA matches it firmly. Where a row states a size, it is once, few, many or the class of an expanded clone; other rows omit it.

TRBV2	.	TRBJ1-6	.	TGTGCCAGCACAAAGGGACAAATCAATTCACCCCTCCACTTT	CASTKGQINSPLHF
TRBV6-5	.	TRBJ1-4	.	TGTGCCAGCAGTCCAAGACAGTCTAATGAAAAACTGTTTTTT	CASSPRQSNEKLFF
TRBV29-1	.	TRBJ2-2	TRBD2	TGCAGCGTTGAAGTAGTGCGGGAGGGGAGCGGGGAGCTGTTTTTT	CSVEVVREGSGELFF
TRBV19	.	TRBJ1-3	TRBD1	TGTGCCAGTAGTCCTCGTCCCGGGACAGGAGAAACTGGAAACACCATATATTTT	CASSPRPGTGETGNTIYF
TRBV6-6	.	TRBJ2-3	TRBD2	TGTGCCAGCAGTCGAGCGGGGGCCCTCGGCACAGATACGCAGTATTTT	CASSRAGALGTDTQYF
TRBV11-1	.	TRBJ2-5	TRBD1	TGTGCCAGCAGCTTGGGGACAGGGGGTTGGCGGGAGACCCAGTACTTC	CASSLGTGGWRETQYF
TRBV6-5	once	TRBJ2-7	.	TGTGCCAGCAGATTAGCGGAGGGGTCCTACGAGCAGTACTTC	CASRLAEGSYEQYF
TRBV6-4	.	TRBJ2-1	.	TGTGCCAGCAGTGCCGACCCCAGGGGCGGCAATGAGCAGTTCTTC	CASSADPRGGNEQFF
TRBV7-9	.	TRBJ2-1	TRBD2	TGTGCCAGCAGCTTAGTTGGGATTAGCGGGATAGGTTCCTACAATGAGCAGTTCTTC	CASSLVGISGIGSYNEQFF
TRBV11-1	.	TRBJ2-7	.	TGTGCCAGCAGCTTAGCCTTAGGGGCCTACGAGCAGTACTTC	CASSLALGAYEQYF
TRBV6-6	.	TRBJ2-1	TRBD2	TGTGCCAGCAACGGGGGACTAGCGGGATCCTACAATGAGCAGTTCTTC	CASNGGLAGSYNEQFF
TRBV11-2	once	TRBJ2-5	.	TGTGCCAGCAGCGCAGGAGGGTATCAAGAGACCCAGTACTTC	CASSAGGYQETQYF
TRBV25-1	.	TRBJ2-1	TRBD2	TGTGCCAGCAGTGAATGGGGGGGCAATGAGCAGTTCTTC	CASSEWGGNEQFF
TRBV18	.	TRBJ2-4	.	TGTGCCAGCTCACCAGTAGGCGAGGGCACCAAAAACATTCAGTACTTC	CASSPVGEGTKNIQYF
TRBV9	once	TRBJ2-1	TRBD2	TGTGCCAGCAGCGTAGGCGACCAGCGGGAGTTGTCCTACAATGAGCAGTTCTTC	CASSVGDQRELSYNEQFF
TRBV27	.	TRBJ2-2	.	TGTGCCAGCAGTTTGCTGGGCAGCGGGGAGCTGTTTTTT	CASSLLGSGELFF
TRBV4-1	.	TRBJ1-6	.	TGCGCCAGCAGCCGGGACTTTTCGGATTCACCCCTCCACTTT	CASSRDFSDSPLHF
TRBV3-1/TRBV3-2	few	TRBJ1-1	.	TGTGCCAGCAGCCAAAATTTAGGTCAGGGGTTCGCTTTCTTT	CASSQNLGQGFAFF
TRBV29-1	.	TRBJ2-1	TRBD2	TGCAGCGTCCCTGGACTAGCGGGCCTCAGGGAGCAGTTCTTC	CSVPGLAGLREQFF
TRBV11-2	.	TRBJ2-5	TRBD1	TGTGCCAGCAGCCCGACAGGGGGCCTGGAGACCCAGTACTTC	CASSPTGGLETQYF
TRBV19	.	TRBJ2-7	.	TGTGCCAGTAGTATAAAACAGCGGGCCAGGGACGAGCAGTACTTC	CASSIKQRARDEQYF
TRBV28	.	TRBJ1-5	TRBD1	TGTGCCAGCAGTCCGGGACAGCGGAGACATCAGCCCCAGCATTTT	CASSPGQRRHQPQHF
TRBV28	few	TRBJ2-6	.	TGTGCCAGCAGTTCCGGCGGAGGGGAAGCCAACGTCCTGACTTTC	CASSSGGGEANVLTF
TRBV11-2	.	TRBJ2-5	.	TGTGCCAGCAGCTTACTTAGTGAGACCCAGTACTTC	CASSLLSETQYF
TRBV28	.	TRBJ2-3	.	TGTGCCAGCAGTTTAGCTGACCGGGACACCTACCCAGATACGCAGTATTTT	CASSLADRDTYPDTQYF
TRBV7-2	once	TRBJ1-5	.	TGTGCCAGCAGCTTAGAGGGGCGTAGCAATCAGCCCCAGCATTTT	CASSLEGRSNQPQHF
TRBV2	.	TRBJ1-1	.	TGTGCCAGCAGGGTTACAGCGGCTACCACTGAAGCTTTCTTT	CASRVTAATTEAFF
TRBV11-3	.	TRBJ2-5	TRBD2	TGTGCCAGCGGTGGGAGGGTCACGAAAGAGACCCAGTACTTC	CASGGRVTKETQYF
TRBV15	.	TRBJ2-5	TRBD1	TGTGCCACCAGCACGGGACAGGGGGACTTACAGACCCAGTACTTC	CATSTGQGDLQTQYF
TRBV21-1	.	TRBJ1-2	.	TGTGCCAGCAGCAAAGGGCACAGGGGGCAGGGTAACTATGGCTACACCTTC	CASSKGHRGQGNYGYTF
TRBV28	.	TRBJ2-5	.	TGTGCCAGCAGTTTGGGGCCCGGGGGTGGGGAAGAGACCCAGTACTTC	CASSLGPGGGEETQYF
TRBV11-3	.	TRBJ1-3	.	TGTGCCAGCAGCAAACAGGGAAACACCATATATTTT	CASSKQGNTIYF
TRBV3-1/TRBV3-2	.	TRBJ2-1	.	TGTGCCAGCAGCCAGGGGACTTCGAGCTCCTACAATGAGCAGTTCTTC	CASSQGTSSSYNEQFF
TRBV7-3	.	TRBJ2-1	.	TGTGCCAGCAGCTTAGCCGGGGGATCAAATGAGCAGTTCTTC	CASSLAGGSNEQFF
TRBV7-9	.	TRBJ1-2	.	TGTGCCAGCAGCTTATATCGCAGGGAAGTGGGAGGCTACACCTTC	CASSLYRREVGGYTF
TRBV10-3	.	TRBJ2-1	.	TGTGCCATCAGTGTAGCCGATGAGCAGTTCTTC	CAISVADEQFF
TRBV14	.	TRBJ1-4	.	TGTGCCAGCAGCCAAGCCGAGGGCATGCTGTTTTTT	CASSQAEGMLFF
TRBV3-1/TRBV3-2	.	TRBJ2-3	.	TGTGCCAGCAGCCGGGAGCCGTCCGGTACGCAGTATTTT	CASSREPSGTQYF
TRBV5-4	.	TRBJ2-7	TRBD1	TGTGCCAGCAGCTTGCCCAACCGGGACAGACCCTACGAGCAGTACTTC	CASSLPNRDRPYEQYF
TRBV11-2	.	TRBJ2-1	.	TGTGCCAGCAGCTTAGTCGCTGGACAGAGCAAAAATGAGCAGTTCTTC	CASSLVAGQSKNEQFF
TRBV2	.	TRBJ1-2	TRBD1	TGTGCCAGCAGGGCACGCGGGACAGGTCGCGGCTACACCTTC	CASRARGTGRGYTF
TRBV11-2	few	TRBJ2-3	.	TGTGCCAGCAGCTTACGCCCCTATCCAGATACGCAGTATTTT	CASSLRPYPDTQYF
TRBV7-9	.	TRBJ1-6	.	TGTGCCAGCAGCTCCCTCCAGAATTCACCCCTCCACTTT	CASSSLQNSPLHF
TRBV5-6	few	TRBJ1-2	.	TGTGCCAGCAGCTTGATCGTGGCAGCTCCTAGGAATGGCTACACCTTC	CASSLIVAAPRNGYTF
TRBV2	.	TRBJ2-7	.	TGTGCCAGCAGTCTAGCTAGGAGCTCCTACGAGCAGTACTTC	CASSLARSSYEQYF
TRBV28	.	TRBJ1-5	.	TGTGCCAGCAGTTTACCGGGGAGCAATCAGCCCCAGCATTTT	CASSLPGSNQPQHF
TRBV2	once	TRBJ2-1	TRBD1	TGTGCCACCAGGCGGGGACAGGGGGCGTCATATGAGCAGTTCTTC	CATRRGQGASYEQFF
TRBV6-4	.	TRBJ1-1	.	TGTGCCAGCAGTGACTCACAGAACACTGAAGCTTTCTTT	CASSDSQNTEAFF
TRBV30	.	TRBJ1-2	.	TGTGCCTGGAGTGTAAGAGGGTATTTAGGCTACACCTTC	CAWSVRGYLGYTF
TRBV30	.	TRBJ2-3	.	TGTGCCTGGAGTGCCCGGGGAAATACGCAGTATTTT	CAWSARGNTQYF
TRBV7-9	.	TRBJ1-6	TRBD1	TGTGCCAGCAACCCGGGGACAGTAAATTCACCCCTCCACTTT	CASNPGTVNSPLHF
TRBV6-5	.	TRBJ1-5	.	TGTGCCAGCAGCCCCGGGGAAGGTGGGCAGCCCCAGCATTTT	CASSPGEGGQPQHF
TRBV6-5	.	TRBJ2-7	TRBD2	TGTGCCAGCAGTTACGGGGTAGCGGGAGGGTACGAGCAGTACTTC	CASSYGVAGGYEQYF